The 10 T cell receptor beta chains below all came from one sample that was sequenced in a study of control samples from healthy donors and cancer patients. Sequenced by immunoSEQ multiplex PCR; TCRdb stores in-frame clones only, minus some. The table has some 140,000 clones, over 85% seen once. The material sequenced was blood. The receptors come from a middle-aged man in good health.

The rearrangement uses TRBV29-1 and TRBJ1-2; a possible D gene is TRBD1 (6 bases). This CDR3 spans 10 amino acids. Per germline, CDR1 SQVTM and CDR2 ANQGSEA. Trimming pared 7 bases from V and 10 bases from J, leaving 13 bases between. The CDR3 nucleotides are TGCAGCGCCTTACAGGGAAACTACACCTTC. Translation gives CSALQGNYTF.

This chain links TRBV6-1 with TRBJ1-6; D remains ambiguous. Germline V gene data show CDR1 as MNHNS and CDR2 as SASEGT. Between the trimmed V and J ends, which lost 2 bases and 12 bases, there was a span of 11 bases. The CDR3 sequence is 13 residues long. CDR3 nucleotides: TGTGCCAGCAGTGAATTATCGGCCCGACCCCTCCACTTT. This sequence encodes CASSELSARPLHF.

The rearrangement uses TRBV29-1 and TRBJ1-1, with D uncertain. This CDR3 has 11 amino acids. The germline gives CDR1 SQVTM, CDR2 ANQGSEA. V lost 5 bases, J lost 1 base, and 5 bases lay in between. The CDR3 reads CSVPGNTEAFF. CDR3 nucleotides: TGCAGCGTTCCTGGGAACACTGAAGCTTTCTTT.

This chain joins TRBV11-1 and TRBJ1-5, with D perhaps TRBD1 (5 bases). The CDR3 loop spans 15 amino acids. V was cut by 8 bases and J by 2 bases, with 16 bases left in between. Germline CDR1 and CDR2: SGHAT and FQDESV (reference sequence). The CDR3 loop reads CASPPEGRGNQPQHF. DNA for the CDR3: TGTGCCAGCCCGCCTGAGGGGAGGGGCAATCAGCCCCAGCATTTT.

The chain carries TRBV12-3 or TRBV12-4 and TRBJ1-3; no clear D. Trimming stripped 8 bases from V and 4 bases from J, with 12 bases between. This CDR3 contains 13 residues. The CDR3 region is CASVPGGGNTIYF. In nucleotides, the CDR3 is TGTGCCAGCGTTCCAGGTGGAGGAAACACCATATATTTT.

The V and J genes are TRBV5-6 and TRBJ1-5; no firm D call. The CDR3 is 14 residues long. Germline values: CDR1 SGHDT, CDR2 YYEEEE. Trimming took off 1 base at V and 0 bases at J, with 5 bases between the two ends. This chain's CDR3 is CASSLIGSNQPQHF. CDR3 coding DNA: TGTGCCAGCAGCTTGATCGGTAGCAATCAGCCCCAGCATTTT.

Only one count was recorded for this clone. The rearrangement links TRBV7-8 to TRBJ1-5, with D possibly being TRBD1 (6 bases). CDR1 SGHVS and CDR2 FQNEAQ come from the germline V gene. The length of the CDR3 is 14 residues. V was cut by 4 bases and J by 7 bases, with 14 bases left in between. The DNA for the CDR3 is TGTGCCAGCAGCTCGGACAGCTCCTTGCAGCCCCAGCATTTT. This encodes CASSSDSSLQPQHF.

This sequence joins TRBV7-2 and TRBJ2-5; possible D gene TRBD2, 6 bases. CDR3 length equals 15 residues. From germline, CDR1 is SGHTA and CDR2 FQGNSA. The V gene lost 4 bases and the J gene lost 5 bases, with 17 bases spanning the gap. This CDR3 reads CASSSARGSGETQYF. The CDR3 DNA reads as TGTGCCAGCAGCTCGGCCCGGGGGTCAGGGGAGACCCAGTACTTC.

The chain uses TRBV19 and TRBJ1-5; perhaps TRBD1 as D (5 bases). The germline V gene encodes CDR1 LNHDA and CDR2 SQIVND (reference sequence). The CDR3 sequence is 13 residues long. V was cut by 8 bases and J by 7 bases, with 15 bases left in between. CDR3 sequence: CASAAGMVQPQHF. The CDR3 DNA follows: TGTGCCAGTGCGGCAGGGATGGTGCAGCCCCAGCATTTT.

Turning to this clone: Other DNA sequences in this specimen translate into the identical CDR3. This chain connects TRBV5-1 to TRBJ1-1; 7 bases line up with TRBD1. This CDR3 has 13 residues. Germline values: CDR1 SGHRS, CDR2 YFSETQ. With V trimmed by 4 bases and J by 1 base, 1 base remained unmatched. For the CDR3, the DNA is TGCGCCAGCAGCCCAGGGGGGAACACTGAAGCTTTCTTT. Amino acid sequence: CASSPGGNTEAFF. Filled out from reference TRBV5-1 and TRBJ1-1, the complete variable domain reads KAGVTQTPRYLIKTRGQQVTLSCSPISGHRSVSWYQQTPGQGLQFLFEYFSETQRNKGNFPGRFSGRQFSNSRSEMNVSTLELGDSALYLCASSPGGNTEAFFGQGTRLTVV.